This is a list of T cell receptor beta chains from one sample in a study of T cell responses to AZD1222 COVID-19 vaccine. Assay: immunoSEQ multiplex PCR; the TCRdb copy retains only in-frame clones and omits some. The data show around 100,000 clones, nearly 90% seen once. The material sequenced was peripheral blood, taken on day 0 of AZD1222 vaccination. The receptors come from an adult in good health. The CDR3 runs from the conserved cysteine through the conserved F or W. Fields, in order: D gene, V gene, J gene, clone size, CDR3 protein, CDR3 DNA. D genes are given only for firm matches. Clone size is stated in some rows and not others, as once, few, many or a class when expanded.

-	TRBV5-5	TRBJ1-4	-	CASSFLEGGKREKLFF	TGTGCCAGCAGCTTTCTCGAAGGGGGGAAGCGTGAAAAACTGTTTTTT
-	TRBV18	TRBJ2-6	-	CASSLLTGSGANVLTF	TGTGCCAGCTCACTCCTTACAGGCTCTGGGGCCAACGTCCTGACTTTC
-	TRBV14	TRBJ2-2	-	CASSQVTGELFF	TGTGCCAGCAGCCAGGTGACCGGGGAGCTGTTTTTT
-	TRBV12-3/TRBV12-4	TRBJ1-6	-	CASSLWNSPLHF	TGTGCCAGCAGTTTGTGGAATTCACCCCTCCACTTT
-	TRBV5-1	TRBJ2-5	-	CASSLVGYTVQETQYF	TGCGCCAGCAGCTTGGTAGGATATACAGTTCAAGAGACCCAGTACTTC
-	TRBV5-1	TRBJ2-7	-	CASSLASTFYEQYF	TGCGCCAGCAGCTTGGCCAGTACTTTCTACGAGCAGTACTTC
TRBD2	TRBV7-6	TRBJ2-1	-	CASSLAWVGGDEQFF	TGTGCCAGCAGCTTAGCGTGGGTCGGGGGGGACGAGCAGTTCTTC
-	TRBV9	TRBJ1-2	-	CASSIALRDDYGYTF	TGTGCCAGCAGCATCGCTTTGCGGGACGACTATGGCTACACCTTC
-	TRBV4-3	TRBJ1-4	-	CASSQGPRQAANEKLFF	TGCGCCAGCAGCCAAGGCCCTCGACAGGCGGCTAATGAAAAACTGTTTTTT
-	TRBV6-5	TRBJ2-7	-	CASRRVDGYEQYF	TGTGCCAGCAGACGCGTTGACGGCTACGAGCAGTACTTC
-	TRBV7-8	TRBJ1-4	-	CASSLRQDNPPTNEKLFF	TGTGCCAGCAGCTTAAGACAGGATAACCCCCCAACTAATGAAAAACTGTTTTTT
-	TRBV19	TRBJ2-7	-	CASSTGAGENEQYF	TGTGCCAGTAGTACCGGGGCAGGGGAAAACGAGCAGTACTTC
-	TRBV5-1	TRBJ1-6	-	CASSLVGNSPLHF	TGCGCCAGCAGCTTGGTGGGGAATTCACCCCTCCACTTT
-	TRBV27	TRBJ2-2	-	CASSDAIGGRTGELFF	TGTGCCAGCAGTGACGCAATAGGGGGTCGCACCGGGGAGCTGTTTTTT
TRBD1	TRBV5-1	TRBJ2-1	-	CASSRTPGQGVDEQFF	TGCGCCAGCAGTCGAACACCGGGACAGGGCGTCGATGAGCAGTTCTTC
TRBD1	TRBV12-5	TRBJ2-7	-	CASGIGQGAVNEQYF	TGTGCTAGTGGTATAGGACAGGGGGCTGTGAACGAGCAGTACTTC
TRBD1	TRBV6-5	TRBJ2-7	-	CASSSGTAQPEQYF	TGTGCCAGCAGTTCAGGGACAGCTCAGCCCGAGCAGTACTTC
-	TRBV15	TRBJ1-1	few	CATSNRRVGTTEAFF	TGTGCCACCAGCAATCGGCGGGTAGGTACGACTGAAGCTTTCTTT
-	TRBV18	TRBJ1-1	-	CASSPDNLNTEAFF	TGTGCCAGCTCACCAGACAACCTGAACACTGAAGCTTTCTTT
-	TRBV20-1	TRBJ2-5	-	CSASDRLLQETQYF	TGCAGTGCTAGTGACAGGCTCCTCCAAGAGACCCAGTACTTC
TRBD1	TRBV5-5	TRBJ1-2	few	CASSLVPGQGAGGYTF	TGTGCCAGCAGCTTGGTTCCGGGACAGGGGGCCGGTGGCTACACCTTC
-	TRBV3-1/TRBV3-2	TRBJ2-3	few	CASRPGGTDTQYF	TGTGCCAGCAGGCCCGGAGGCACAGATACGCAGTATTTT
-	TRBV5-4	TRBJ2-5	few	CASSLTRGETQYF	TGTGCCAGCAGCCTAACACGAGGGGAGACCCAGTACTTC
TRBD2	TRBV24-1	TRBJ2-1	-	CATSEKLAGSYNEQFF	TGTGCCACCAGTGAAAAACTAGCGGGGAGCTACAATGAGCAGTTCTTC
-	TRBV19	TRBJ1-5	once	CASSMSSNQPQHF	TGTGCCAGTAGTATGAGCAGCAATCAGCCCCAGCATTTT
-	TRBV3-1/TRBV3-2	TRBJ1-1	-	CASSPSGTRNTEAFF	TGTGCCAGCAGTCCCTCAGGGACGAGGAACACTGAAGCTTTCTTT
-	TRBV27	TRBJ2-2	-	CASSLTGELFF	TGTGCCAGCAGTTTAACAGGGGAGCTGTTTTTT
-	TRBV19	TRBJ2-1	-	CASSIGQGTYNEQFF	TGTGCCAGTAGTATAGGGCAGGGGACCTACAATGAGCAGTTCTTC
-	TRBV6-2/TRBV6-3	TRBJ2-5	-	CASSYRRETQYF	TGTGCCAGCAGTTACCGGCGAGAGACCCAGTACTTC
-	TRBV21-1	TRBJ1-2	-	CASSKPFPWGVYGYTF	TGTGCCAGCAGCAAACCCTTTCCCTGGGGGGTCTATGGCTACACCTTC
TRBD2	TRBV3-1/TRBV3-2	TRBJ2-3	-	CASKSGLAGGTDTQYF	TGTGCCAGTAAATCGGGACTAGCGGGGGGCACAGATACGCAGTATTTT
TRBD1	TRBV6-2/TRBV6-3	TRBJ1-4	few	CASSSGQSPTNEKLFF	TGTGCCAGCAGTTCGGGACAGAGTCCAACTAATGAAAAACTGTTTTTT
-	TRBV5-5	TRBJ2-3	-	CASSLGVTPDTQYF	TGTGCCAGCAGCTTGGGTGTCACCCCAGATACGCAGTATTTT
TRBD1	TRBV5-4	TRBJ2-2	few	CASSYSPGQMGPGELFF	TGTGCCAGCAGTTATTCCCCGGGACAGATGGGTCCCGGGGAGCTGTTTTTT
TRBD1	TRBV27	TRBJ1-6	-	CASRDRSSYNSPLHF	TGTGCCAGCAGGGACAGGAGCTCCTATAATTCACCCCTCCACTTT
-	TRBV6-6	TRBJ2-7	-	CASVDSYLDYEQYF	TGTGCCAGCGTAGACAGTTACCTCGACTACGAGCAGTACTTC
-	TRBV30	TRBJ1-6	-	CAWSPTKDRGRDSPLHF	TGTGCCTGGAGCCCTACAAAGGACAGAGGGCGTGATTCACCCCTCCACTTT
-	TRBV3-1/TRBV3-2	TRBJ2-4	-	CASSHPGVDIQYF	TGTGCCAGCAGCCACCCGGGCGTTGACATTCAGTACTTC
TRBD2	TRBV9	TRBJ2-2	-	CASSPPAGGAGELFF	TGTGCCAGCAGCCCCCCAGCGGGGGGAGCCGGGGAGCTGTTTTTT
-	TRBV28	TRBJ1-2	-	CASRHLGYTF	TGTGCCAGCAGGCATCTCGGCTACACCTTC
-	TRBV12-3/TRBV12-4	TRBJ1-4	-	CASRAGLNEKLFF	TGTGCCAGCAGGGCGGGACTCAATGAAAAACTGTTTTTT
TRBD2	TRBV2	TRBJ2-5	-	CASSGVAGQETQYF	TGTGCCAGCAGTGGGGTAGCGGGACAAGAGACCCAGTACTTC
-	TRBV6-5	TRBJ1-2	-	CASTPEVGYGGYTF	TGTGCCAGCACCCCGGAGGTTGGGTACGGTGGCTACACCTTC
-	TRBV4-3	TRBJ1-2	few	CASSPQGGYGYTF	TGCGCCAGCAGCCCCCAAGGGGGCTATGGCTACACCTTC
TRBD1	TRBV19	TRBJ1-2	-	CASSTTGVLGYTF	TGTGCCAGTAGTACCACAGGGGTTCTTGGCTACACCTTC
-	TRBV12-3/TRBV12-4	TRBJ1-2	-	CASSLYGEGYTF	TGTGCCAGCAGTTTATACGGGGAGGGCTACACCTTC
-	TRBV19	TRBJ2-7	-	CASPPSEQYF	TGTGCCAGTCCCCCCTCCGAGCAGTACTTC
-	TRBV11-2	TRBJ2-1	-	CASSPAVQEQFF	TGTGCCAGCAGCCCAGCTGTCCAAGAGCAGTTCTTC
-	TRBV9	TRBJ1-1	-	CASSDHHGNTEAFF	TGTGCCAGCAGCGACCATCACGGAAACACTGAAGCTTTCTTT
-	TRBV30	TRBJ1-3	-	CAWRRGQTSGNTIYF	TGTGCCTGGAGGCGGGGGCAGACGTCTGGAAACACCATATATTTT
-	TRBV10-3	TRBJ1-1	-	CAIRGLNTEAFF	TGTGCCATCAGGGGGTTGAACACTGAAGCTTTCTTT
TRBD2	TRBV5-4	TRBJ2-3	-	CASSKPLAGGPEDTQYF	TGTGCCAGCAGCAAACCCTTAGCGGGGGGGCCGGAAGATACGCAGTATTTT
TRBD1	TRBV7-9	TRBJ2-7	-	CASSGTGGRSYEQYF	TGTGCCAGCAGCGGTACAGGGGGTCGTTCCTACGAGCAGTACTTC